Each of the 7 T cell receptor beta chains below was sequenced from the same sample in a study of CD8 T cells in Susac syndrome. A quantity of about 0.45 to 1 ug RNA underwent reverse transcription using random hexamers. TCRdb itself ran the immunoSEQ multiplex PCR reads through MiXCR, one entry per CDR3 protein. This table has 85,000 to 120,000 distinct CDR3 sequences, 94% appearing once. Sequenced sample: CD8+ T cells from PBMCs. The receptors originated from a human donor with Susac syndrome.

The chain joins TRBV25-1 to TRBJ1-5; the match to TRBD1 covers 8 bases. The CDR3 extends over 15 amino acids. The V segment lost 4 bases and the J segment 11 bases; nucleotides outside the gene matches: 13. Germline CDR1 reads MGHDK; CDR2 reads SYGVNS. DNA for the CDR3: TGTGCCAGCAGTGGAGGGACAGGCTCCTTTTGGGCCCAGCATTTT. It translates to CASSGGTGSFWAQHF.

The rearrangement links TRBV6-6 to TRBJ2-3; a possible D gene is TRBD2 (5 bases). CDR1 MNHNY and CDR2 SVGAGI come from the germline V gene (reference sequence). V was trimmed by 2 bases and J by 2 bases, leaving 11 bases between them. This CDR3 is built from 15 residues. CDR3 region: CASSYRLALTDTQYF. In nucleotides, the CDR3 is TGTGCCAGCAGTTACAGGCTAGCACTCACAGATACGCAGTATTTT.

The CDR3 DNA sequence: TGTGCCAGCAGCTTAGGGACAGAGAGCAATCAGCCCCAGCATTTT. It specifies CASSLGTESNQPQHF. The rearrangement joins TRBV13 to TRBJ1-5, with D possibly TRBD1 on 5 matching bases. The CDR3 consists of 15 residues. Per germline, CDR1 PRHDT and CDR2 FYEKMQ (reference sequence). Trimming removed 0 bases from V and 1 base from J, with 7 bases in between.

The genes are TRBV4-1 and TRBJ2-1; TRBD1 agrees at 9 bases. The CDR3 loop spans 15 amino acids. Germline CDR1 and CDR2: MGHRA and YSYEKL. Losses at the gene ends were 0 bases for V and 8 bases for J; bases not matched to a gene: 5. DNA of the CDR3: TGCGCCAGCAGCCAAGAACTGGGACAGGGCCATGAGCAGTTCTTC. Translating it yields CASSQELGQGHEQFF.

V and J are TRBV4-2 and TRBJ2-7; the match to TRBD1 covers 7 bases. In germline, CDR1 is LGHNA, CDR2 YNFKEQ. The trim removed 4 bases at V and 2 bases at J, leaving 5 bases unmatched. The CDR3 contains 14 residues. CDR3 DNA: TGTGCCAGCAGCCGAGAAGGACAGGCCTACGAGCAGTACTTC. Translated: CASSREGQAYEQYF.

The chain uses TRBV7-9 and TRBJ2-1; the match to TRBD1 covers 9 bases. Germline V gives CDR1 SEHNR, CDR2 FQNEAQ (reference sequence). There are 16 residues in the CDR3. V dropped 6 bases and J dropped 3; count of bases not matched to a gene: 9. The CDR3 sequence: CASRSAGTGIYNEQFF. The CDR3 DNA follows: TGTGCCAGCAGGTCAGCCGGGACAGGGATCTACAATGAGCAGTTCTTC.

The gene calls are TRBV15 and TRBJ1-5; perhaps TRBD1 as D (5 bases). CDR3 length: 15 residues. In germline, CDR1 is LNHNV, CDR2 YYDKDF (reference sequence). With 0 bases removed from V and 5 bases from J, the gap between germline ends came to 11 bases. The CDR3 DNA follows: TGTGCCACCAGCAGAGATCGGGGGGAGCATCAGCCCCAGCATTTT. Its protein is CATSRDRGEHQPQHF.